This T cell receptor beta chain was recovered during a study of persistence of HIV-infected CD4 T cells. On this clone: Antigen specificity is unknown.

There are 15 residues in the CDR3. Per germline, CDR1 MNHEY and CDR2 SVGAGI. V lost 6 bases, J lost 4 bases, and 16 bases lay in between. Lysates of CMV-infected fibroblasts at approximately 9.4 ug/mL stimulated these cells. Sorting of responding CD4+ T cells relied on upregulated CD40 ligand together with CD69. Plasma HIV-1 RNA stayed below 50 copies/mL for at least 4 years. Stimulated PBMCs had first been depleted of CD8+ T cells. Study-level points and caveats: TCR oligoclonality correlated with proviral oligoclonality in the same sorted populations.

Sequencing used immunoSEQ version 4 in survey mode. The protocol was immunoSEQ multiplex PCR, while the TCRdb copy is restricted to in-frame clones and leaves out a portion. The sample includes under 20,000 clones, about 61% seen only once; the top ten take roughly 8.8%. The sequences come from CD4+ T cells sorted from PBMCs after roughly 20-hour stimulation, collected from a patient who received antiretroviral therapy. The receptor was isolated from an adult woman with HIV who was CMV-seropositive. V gene TRBV6-5 combines with J gene TRBJ1-5; a weak D match, TRBD1 (6 bases). For the CDR3, the DNA is TGTGCCAGCAGACCCGGGGGGGCTAGGAATCAGCCCCAGCATTTT. The encoded protein is CASRPGGARNQPQHF.